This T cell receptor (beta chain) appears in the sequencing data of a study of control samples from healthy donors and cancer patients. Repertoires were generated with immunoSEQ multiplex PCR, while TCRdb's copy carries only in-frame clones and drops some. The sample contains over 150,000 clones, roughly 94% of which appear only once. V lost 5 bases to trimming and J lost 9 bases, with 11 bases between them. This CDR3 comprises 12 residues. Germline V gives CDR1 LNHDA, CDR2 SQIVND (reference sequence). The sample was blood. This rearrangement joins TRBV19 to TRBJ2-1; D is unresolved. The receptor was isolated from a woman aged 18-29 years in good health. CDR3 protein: CASSARRSEQFF. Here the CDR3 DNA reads TGTGCCAGTAGTGCCCGTAGGAGTGAGCAGTTCTTC.